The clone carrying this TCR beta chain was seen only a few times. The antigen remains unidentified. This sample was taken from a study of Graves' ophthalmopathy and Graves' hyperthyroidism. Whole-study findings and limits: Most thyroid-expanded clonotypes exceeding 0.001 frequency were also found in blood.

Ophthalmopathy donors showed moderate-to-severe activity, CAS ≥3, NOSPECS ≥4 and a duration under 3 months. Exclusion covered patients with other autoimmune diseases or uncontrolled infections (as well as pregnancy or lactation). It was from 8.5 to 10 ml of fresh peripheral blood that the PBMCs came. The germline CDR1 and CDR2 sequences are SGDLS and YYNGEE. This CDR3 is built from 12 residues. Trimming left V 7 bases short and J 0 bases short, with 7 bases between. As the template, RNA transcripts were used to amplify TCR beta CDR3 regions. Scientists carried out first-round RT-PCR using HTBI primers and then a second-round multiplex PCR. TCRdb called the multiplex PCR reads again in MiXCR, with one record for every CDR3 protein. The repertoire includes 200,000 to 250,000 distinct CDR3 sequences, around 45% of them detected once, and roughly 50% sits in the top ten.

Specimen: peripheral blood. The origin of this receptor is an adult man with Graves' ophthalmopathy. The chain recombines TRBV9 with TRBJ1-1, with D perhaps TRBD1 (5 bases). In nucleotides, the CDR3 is TGTGCCAGCTGCAGGGTGAACACTGAAGCTTTCTTT. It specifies CASCRVNTEAFF.